This passage covers 5 T cell receptor beta chains from one sample sequenced in a study of monozygotic twins with cystic fibrosis. Some clones are missing from TCRdb's copy, which holds only in-frame ones; the method was immunoSEQ multiplex PCR. Of about 32,000 clones detected, 90% to 97% appear once; the ten largest clones hold 0.15% to 0.2%. The sequencing sample was made of blood. The source is a girl aged 2-9 years with cystic fibrosis.

The V call is TRBV27, the J call TRBJ2-7; D uncertain. CDR3 length equals 14 residues. V was shortened by 2 bases and J by 7 bases, with 15 bases between the two germline ends. The V gene's germline CDR1 is MNHEY and CDR2 SMNVEV (reference sequence). The CDR3 DNA reads as TGTGCCAGCAGTTTAATGGCTGTACGTAGGGAGCAGTACTTC. Protein: CASSLMAVRREQYF.

V usage is TRBV13 and J usage is TRBJ1-3; D may be TRBD1 (5 bases). Germline V gene lookup returns CDR1 PRHDT and CDR2 FYEKMQ (reference sequence). CDR3 length equals 16 residues. V shed 1 base and J shed 8 bases, with 18 bases lying between them. The CDR3 DNA follows: TGTGCCAGCAGCTTAGCCCGCCCCCAGGGCGGTCACACCATATATTTT. This sequence encodes CASSLARPQGGHTIYF.

The rearrangement joins TRBV5-6 to TRBJ2-7; 11 nucleotides match TRBD2. The germline CDR1 and CDR2 sequences are SGHDT and YYEEEE. This CDR3 comprises 17 residues. J was trimmed by 4 bases and V by 3 bases; bases with no gene match: 12. The CDR3 sequence is CASSWAPGTSGLYEQYF. CDR3 DNA sequence: TGTGCCAGCAGCTGGGCTCCCGGGACTAGCGGCCTGTACGAGCAGTACTTC.

The V gene is TRBV20-1, the J gene TRBJ2-3; D gene ambiguous. Germline V gene sequence: CDR1 DFQATT, CDR2 SNEGSKA (reference sequence). CDR3 size: 9 residues. Trimming took 3 bases from V and 6 from J, leaving 1 base between them. CDR3 amino acids: CSARDTQYF. In nucleotides, the CDR3 is TGCAGTGCTAGGGATACGCAGTATTTT.

This chain uses TRBV28 with TRBJ2-7; 11 bases are a match to TRBD2. CDR3 length: 15 residues. From germline, CDR1 is MDHEN and CDR2 SYDVKM. The V segment lost 5 bases and the J segment 6 bases; nucleotides outside the gene matches: 9. The CDR3 spells CASSTRISGRGEQYF. Written as DNA, the CDR3 is TGTGCCAGCAGTACCCGTATTAGCGGGAGGGGCGAGCAGTACTTC.